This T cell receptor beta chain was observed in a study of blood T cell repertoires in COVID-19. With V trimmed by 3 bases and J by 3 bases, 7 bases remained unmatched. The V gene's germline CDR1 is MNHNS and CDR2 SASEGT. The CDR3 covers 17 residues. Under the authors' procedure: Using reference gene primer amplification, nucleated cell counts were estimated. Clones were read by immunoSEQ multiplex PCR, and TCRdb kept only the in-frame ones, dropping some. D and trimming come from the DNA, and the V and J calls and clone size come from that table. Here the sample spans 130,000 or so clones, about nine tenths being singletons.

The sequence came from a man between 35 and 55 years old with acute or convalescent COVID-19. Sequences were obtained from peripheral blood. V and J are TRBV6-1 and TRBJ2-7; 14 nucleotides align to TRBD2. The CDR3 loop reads CASSDPTSGRVDYEQYF. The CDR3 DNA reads TGTGCCAGCAGTGACCCGACTAGCGGGAGGGTGGACTACGAGCAGTACTTC.